The 17 T cell receptor beta chains below all came from one sample that was sequenced in a study of blood T cell repertoires in COVID-19. The repertoire was sequenced with immunoSEQ multiplex PCR; TCRdb's copy has only in-frame clones and lacks some. The top ten clones hold about 3.2% of a sample with about 490,000 clones, approximately 85% of them seen once. Sequencing was carried out using peripheral blood. These receptors came from a human donor in a cohort sampled during active COVID-19.

The V gene is TRBV4-3, the J gene TRBJ2-2; 10 bases line up with TRBD2. The V gene's germline CDR1 is LGHNA and CDR2 YSLEER. This CDR3 comprises 17 residues. V shed 0 bases and J 1 base; nucleotides not matched to a gene: 2. In DNA form, the CDR3 reads TGCGCCAGCAGCCAAGATGGACTAGCGGTGAACACCGGGGAGCTGTTTTTT. This encodes CASSQDGLAVNTGELFF.

The J gene is TRBJ1-3, the V gene TRBV2; a possible D gene is TRBD1 (5 bases). Trimming pared 7 bases from V and 0 bases from J, leaving 19 bases between. Germline CDR1 reads SNHLY; CDR2 reads FYNNEI. This CDR3 comprises 17 residues. CDR3: CASTNTGHSSSGNTIYF. The CDR3 nucleotides are TGTGCCAGCACCAACACTGGACACTCATCCTCTGGAAACACCATATATTTT.

The chain combines TRBV12-5 with TRBJ1-1, with a tentative D call TRBD1 (5 bases). This CDR3 contains 13 residues. Germline-derived CDR1 and CDR2 are LGHNT and FRNRAP. Trimming removed 7 bases from V and 3 bases from J, with 12 bases in between. CDR3: CASAIDRHTEAFF. The CDR3 DNA reads TGTGCTAGTGCCATTGACAGACACACTGAAGCTTTCTTT. The full variable domain, with the rest looked up from reference TRBV12-5 and TRBJ1-1, is DARVTQTPRHKVTEMGQEVTMRCQPILGHNTVFWYRQTMMQGLELLAYFRNRAPLDDSGMPKDRFSAEMPDATLATLKIQPSEPRDSAVYFCASAIDRHTEAFFGQGTRLTVV.

This clone was detected only a few times. The chain is built from TRBV2 and TRBJ1-3, with a tentative D call TRBD1 (5 bases). Germline CDR1 reads SNHLY; CDR2 reads FYNNEI. The CDR3 is 15 amino acids. With 4 bases removed from V and 1 base from J, the gap between germline ends came to 11 bases. The CDR3 reads CASSGAGPSGNTIYF. CDR3 coding DNA: TGTGCCAGCAGTGGGGCGGGGCCTTCTGGAAACACCATATATTTT.

Regarding this clone: Additional DNA sequences in this sample encode the identical CDR3. The chain uses TRBV7-6 and TRBJ2-2; 10 nucleotides agree with TRBD2. Germline V CDR1 and CDR2: SGHVS, FNYEAQ. Losses at the gene ends were 6 bases for V and 1 base for J; bases not matched to a gene: 5. This CDR3 is built from 16 residues. The CDR3 DNA reads TGTGCCAGCAGTCCTGGACTAGCGGAGAACACCGGGGAGCTGTTTTTT. This encodes CASSPGLAENTGELFF.

This rearrangement joins TRBV13 to TRBJ2-3; TRBD2 agrees at 11 bases. J gave up 0 bases and V 3 bases, and 5 bases lay outside the gene matches. This CDR3 region has 17 residues. Germline loops: CDR1 PRHDT, CDR2 FYEKMQ (reference sequence). The CDR3 sequence is CASSFKTSGASTDTQYF. The CDR3 nucleotides read TGTGCCAGCAGCTTTAAGACTAGCGGGGCTAGCACAGATACGCAGTATTTT.

The genes are TRBV7-3 and TRBJ2-2; D perhaps matches TRBD1 (5 bases). Germline V gene lookup returns CDR1 SGHTA and CDR2 FQGTGA. The V end lost 2 bases, the J end lost 8 bases, and 15 bases lay between the germline ends. CDR3 size: 15 residues. In nucleotides, the CDR3 is TGTGCCAGCAGCTTACAGGGCACTACACCGGGGGAGCTGTTTTTT. Translation gives CASSLQGTTPGELFF. The full variable domain, with the rest looked up from reference TRBV7-3 and TRBJ2-2, is GAGVSQTPSNKVTEKGKYVELRCDPISGHTALYWYRQSLGQGPEFLIYFQGTGAADDSGLPNDRFFAVRPEGSVSTLKIQRTERGDSAVYLCASSLQGTTPGELFFGEGSRLTVL.

The V call is TRBV18, the J call TRBJ2-1; TRBD1 aligns across 10 bases. Trimming took 1 base from V and 0 from J; bases not matched to a gene: 0. The V gene's germline CDR1 is KGHSH and CDR2 LQKENI. The CDR3 totals 16 residues. The CDR3 protein is CASSPRQGASYNEQFF. The CDR3 nucleotides are TGTGCCAGCTCACCACGACAGGGGGCCTCCTACAATGAGCAGTTCTTC.

V is TRBV27 and J is TRBJ1-1, with TRBD1 identical over 10 bases. The V gene's germline CDR1 is MNHEY and CDR2 SMNVEV (reference sequence). The CDR3 consists of 15 residues. V was pared by 6 bases and J by 3 bases, with 7 bases of the junction left unmatched. The CDR3, as DNA: TGTGCCAGCAGGGGACAGGGGAGTTTTGACACTGAAGCTTTCTTT. It translates to CASRGQGSFDTEAFF.

The chain recombines TRBV9 with TRBJ1-2; 8 bases align to TRBD1. Germline-derived CDR1 and CDR2 are SGDLS and YYNGEE. This CDR3 has 16 amino acids. V trimming: 3 bases; J trimming: 0 bases; junction bases outside the gene matches: 7. In nucleotides, the CDR3 is TGTGCCAGCAGCGGCCCGACAGGGGAAGCTAACTATGGCTACACCTTC. This codes for CASSGPTGEANYGYTF.

The chain uses TRBV19 and TRBJ2-7, with a tentative D call TRBD2 (6 bases). Per germline, CDR1 LNHDA and CDR2 SQIVND (reference sequence). The CDR3 has 15 residues. Trimming removed 5 bases from V and 6 bases from J, with 20 bases in between. The CDR3 is CASSLLRRDLSEQYF. CDR3 DNA: TGTGCCAGTAGTCTTTTGAGGAGGGATTTGTCCGAGCAGTACTTC.

V is TRBV6-1 and J is TRBJ1-1, with a weak D call TRBD1 (5 bases). The CDR3 is 13 amino acids. The V gene lost 1 base and the J gene lost 11 bases, with 14 bases spanning the gap. Germline V CDR1 and CDR2: MNHNS, SASEGT. The CDR3 DNA reads TGTGCCAGCAGTGAAGAAAAGGGACTTGGGGCTTTCTTT. Amino acids: CASSEEKGLGAFF.

This clone was counted only a few times. V and J are TRBV5-1 and TRBJ1-1; D is possibly TRBD1 (5 bases). Trimming took 0 bases from V and 4 from J, leaving 10 bases between them. This CDR3 contains 14 residues. Per germline, CDR1 SGHRS and CDR2 YFSETQ. CDR3 sequence reads: CASSLEVGVTEAFF. The CDR3 bases are TGCGCCAGCAGCTTGGAGGTAGGGGTCACTGAAGCTTTCTTT.

The rearrangement uses TRBV19 and TRBJ2-1, with a tentative D call TRBD2 (5 bases). This CDR3 is 15 amino acids long. V lost 3 bases, J lost 4 bases, and 13 bases lay in between. Germline V gene lookup returns CDR1 LNHDA and CDR2 SQIVND (reference sequence). CDR3 bases: TGTGCCAGTAGTATCACCGCAGAGGGATACAATGAGCAGTTCTTC. Translating it yields CASSITAEGYNEQFF.

This chain uses TRBV11-3 with TRBJ2-2, with 9 bases that match TRBD1. The V gene end was trimmed by 5 bases and the J gene end by 4 bases; junction bases not matched to a gene: 8. The CDR3 is made up of 16 amino acids. Germline V lookup: CDR1 SGHNT, CDR2 YENEEA. The DNA of the CDR3 is TGTGCCAGCAGCGTCGGACAGGGGAAGGGCACCGGGGAGCTGTTTTTT. Translation gives CASSVGQGKGTGELFF.

The rearrangement joins TRBV5-4 to TRBJ2-5, with D hard to call. The CDR3 consists of 15 residues. V dropped 2 bases and J dropped 5 bases, with 16 bases sitting between them. CDR1 and CDR2 from the germline V gene are SGHNT and YYREEE (reference sequence). CDR3 DNA sequence: TGTGCCAGCAGCTTAAGGCTCCCGATCGGGGAGACCCAGTACTTC. Protein: CASSLRLPIGETQYF.

The gene calls are TRBV24-1 and TRBJ2-2; D is possibly TRBD1 (6 bases). The germline V and J ends were trimmed by 6 bases and 1 base, with 17 bases remaining between them. The CDR3 length is 17 residues. The V gene's germline CDR1 is KGHDR and CDR2 SFDVKD. Here the CDR3 reads CATSLNKGVRNTGELFF. DNA for the CDR3: TGTGCCACCAGTCTGAATAAGGGGGTTAGGAACACCGGGGAGCTGTTTTTT.